The 27 T cell receptor beta chains below all came from one sample that was sequenced in a study of shared clonotypes between healthy human individuals. Method: immunoSEQ multiplex PCR; TCRdb's copy keeps in-frame clones and lacks some. The data contain approximately 470,000 clones, 70% to 85% of them seen just once; the ten biggest clones take up around 12%. Sequencing used PBMCs. The receptors were gathered from a woman aged 40 to 55 in good health. Some clones in this sample may be carry-over from other donors' samples.

There are a few counts of this clone. This rearrangement joins TRBV5-1 to TRBJ2-7, with 10 nucleotides matching TRBD1. Germline CDR1 is SGHRS and CDR2 is YFSETQ. The CDR3 consists of 15 residues. J was trimmed by 6 bases and V by 0 bases; bases with no gene match: 6. As DNA, the CDR3 is TGCGCCAGCAGCTTGGTTGGGACAGGGGCGGGCGAGCAGTACTTC. It encodes CASSLVGTGAGEQYF.

The rearrangement links TRBV7-2 to TRBJ1-3; D gene ambiguous. The length of the CDR3 is 15 residues. The germline gives CDR1 SGHTA, CDR2 FQGNSA. Trimming pared 3 bases from V and 2 bases from J, leaving 11 bases between. CDR3 coding DNA: TGTGCCAGCAGCTTCGGGCAGGCTGCTGGAAACACCATATATTTT. Translating gives CASSFGQAAGNTIYF.

V gene TRBV29-1 combines with J gene TRBJ1-4; possible D gene TRBD1, 5 bases. Deletions cut 4 bases from V and 8 bases from J, with 14 bases between. Per the germline V gene, CDR1 is SQVTM and CDR2 is ANQGSEA. There are 13 residues in the CDR3. Here the CDR3 DNA reads TGCAGCGTTGGTGGGGACGGAAACGAAAAACTGTTTTTT. Protein: CSVGGDGNEKLFF.

The V and J genes are TRBV6-5 and TRBJ1-5; D is uncertain. In germline, CDR1 is MNHEY, CDR2 SVGAGI. There are 13 residues in the CDR3. V was cut by 6 bases and J by 1 base, with 7 bases left in between. The CDR3 reads CASRDSSNQPQHF. CDR3 bases: TGTGCCAGCAGGGATTCGAGCAATCAGCCCCAGCATTTT.

The chain carries TRBV5-4 and TRBJ1-1; D uncertain. V was trimmed by 5 bases and J by 1 base, leaving 9 bases between them. The germline V gene encodes CDR1 SGHNT and CDR2 YYREEE (reference sequence). There are 13 residues in the CDR3. CDR3 nucleotides: TGTGCCAGCAGTCACGGAGGGAACACTGAAGCTTTCTTT. Protein: CASSHGGNTEAFF.

J is TRBJ2-7 and V is TRBV7-8; the D gene could be TRBD1 or TRBD2 (6 bases each). Germline-derived CDR1 and CDR2 are SGHVS and FQNEAQ. Trimming pared 5 bases from V and 0 bases from J, leaving 17 bases between. The CDR3 extends over 16 amino acids. CDR3 region: CASSPGGPTYSYEQYF. The CDR3 DNA is TGTGCCAGCAGCCCCGGGGGCCCGACTTACTCCTACGAGCAGTACTTC.

The chain recombines TRBV5-1 with TRBJ2-7; TRBD2 agrees at 7 bases. Losses at the gene ends were 5 bases for V and 4 bases for J; bases not matched to a gene: 9. Germline CDR1 is SGHRS and CDR2 is YFSETQ. This CDR3 contains 14 residues. CDR3 loop: CASRWSGMGYEQYF. CDR3 DNA sequence: TGCGCCAGCAGGTGGAGCGGGATGGGTTACGAGCAGTACTTC.

The chain links TRBV7-2 to TRBJ2-3, with 8 bases fitting TRBD2. J was trimmed by 3 bases and V by 3 bases; bases with no gene match: 5. CDR1 and CDR2 (germline): SGHTA, FQGNSA. The length of the CDR3 is 15 residues. DNA for the CDR3: TGTGCCAGCAGCTTCGGGGGGGAGTGGACAGATACGCAGTATTTT. Its protein product is CASSFGGEWTDTQYF.

The V gene is TRBV14, the J gene TRBJ1-1; D ambiguous. The germline V gene encodes CDR1 SGHDN and CDR2 FVKESK. There are 12 residues in the CDR3. Trimming stripped 1 base from V and 5 bases from J, with 5 bases between. This CDR3 reads CASSQVGTEAFF. CDR3 nucleotide sequence: TGTGCCAGCAGCCAAGTTGGGACTGAAGCTTTCTTT.

This clone has a handful of counts. The chain couples TRBV27 to TRBJ1-5; D is possibly TRBD1 (6 bases). Germline lookup yields CDR1 MNHEY and CDR2 SMNVEV (reference sequence). Trimming took 5 bases from V and 4 from J, leaving 18 bases between them. The CDR3 length is 16 residues. The CDR3 coding sequence is TGTGCCAGCAGTCCACAACAGGGACTCCCTAATCAGCCCCAGCATTTT. Amino acid sequence: CASSPQQGLPNQPQHF.

J is TRBJ2-3 and V is TRBV7-2; D uncertain. The CDR3 extends over 14 amino acids. Germline V gene lookup returns CDR1 SGHTA and CDR2 FQGNSA. Trimming cost V 4 bases and J 0 bases, with 8 bases left between them. CDR3 bases: TGTGCCAGCAGCTCTCGCCTAAGCACAGATACGCAGTATTTT. As protein: CASSSRLSTDTQYF.

This clone was detected once. V gene TRBV5-1 combines with J gene TRBJ2-5; TRBD2 matches 8 bases. The CDR3 loop spans 16 amino acids. The junction had 13 bases not matched to a gene; V was cut back by 7 bases and J by 2 bases. Germline CDR1 SGHRS, CDR2 YFSETQ. CDR3: CASLPNGGEVQETQYF. The DNA for the CDR3 is TGCGCCAGCCTACCCAACGGGGGGGAAGTACAAGAGACCCAGTACTTC.

The chain joins TRBV7-2 to TRBJ2-7, with D maybe TRBD1 (6 bases). The V end lost 5 bases, the J end lost 2 bases, and 13 bases lay between the germline ends. There are 14 residues in the CDR3. Germline V gene data show CDR1 as SGHTA and CDR2 as FQGNSA. This CDR3 reads CASSRRQAPYEQYF. In DNA, the CDR3 is TGTGCCAGCAGCCGACGACAGGCTCCCTACGAGCAGTACTTC. Complete variable domain (other parts from reference TRBV7-2 and TRBJ2-7): GAGVSQSPSNKVTEKGKDVELRCDPISGHTALYWYRQSLGQGLEFLIYFQGNSAPDKSGLPSDRFSAERTGGSVSTLTIQRTQQEDSAVYLCASSRRQAPYEQYFGPGTRLTVT.

This chain joins TRBV19 and TRBJ1-5; tentatively, D is TRBD1 (6 bases). This CDR3 spans 14 amino acids. Trimming cost V 1 base and J 6 bases, with 10 bases left between them. Per germline, CDR1 LNHDA and CDR2 SQIVND (reference sequence). CDR3: CASSIVQGGQPQHF. The DNA of the CDR3 is TGTGCCAGTAGTATAGTACAGGGCGGTCAGCCCCAGCATTTT.

V is TRBV27 and J is TRBJ2-2; TRBD1 might be the D (6 bases). The germline gives CDR1 MNHEY, CDR2 SMNVEV (reference sequence). This CDR3 spans 14 amino acids. Between the trimmed V and J ends, which lost 6 bases and 5 bases, there was a span of 13 bases. Here the CDR3 reads CASRRDTGTGELFF. The CDR3 bases are TGTGCCAGCAGACGGGACACGGGGACCGGGGAGCTGTTTTTT.

In this sample, this clone turned up once. The chain joins TRBV9 to TRBJ2-3; 7 nucleotides line up with TRBD1. Per germline, CDR1 SGDLS and CDR2 YYNGEE. The V and J ends lost 0 bases and 1 base, in that order; junction bases with no gene match: 14. This CDR3 is built from 19 residues. The CDR3 protein is CASSVGGPGQTSGTDTQYF. The CDR3 DNA follows: TGTGCCAGCAGCGTAGGTGGGCCGGGACAGACCTCTGGCACAGATACGCAGTATTTT.

This clone has just a few counts. This rearrangement joins TRBV7-9 to TRBJ2-3, with unresolved D. In germline, CDR1 is SEHNR, CDR2 FQNEAQ (reference sequence). CDR3 size: 15 residues. V lost 5 bases and J lost 1, with 13 bases in between. CDR3 sequence (DNA): TGTGCCAGCAGCCCGGCGACGCCGGGCACAGATACGCAGTATTTT. This translates into CASSPATPGTDTQYF.

In DNA, the CDR3 is TGTGCCAGCAGCCCCCAGGGACTAGCGGGAGGTTCCAATGAGCAGTTCTTC. Translated, it gives CASSPQGLAGGSNEQFF. The chain couples TRBV9 to TRBJ2-1, with 15 nucleotides matching TRBD2. CDR1 and CDR2 (germline): SGDLS, YYNGEE. CDR3 length: 17 amino acids. J was trimmed by 6 bases and V by 4 bases; bases with no gene match: 8.

In the case of this clone: The germline gene is not matched at one end of the junction; a read error may be the cause. This same CDR3 is encoded by further DNA sequences in the sample. This chain uses TRBV6-5 with TRBJ1-1, with TRBD1 as a possible D gene (6 bases). This CDR3 spans 13 amino acids. From germline, CDR1 is MNHEY and CDR2 SVGAGI. CDR3 nucleotides: TGTGCCAGCAGTTACTCCGGGACACTTGACGCTTTCTTC. Amino acid sequence: CASSYSGTLDAFF.

This clone has a handful of counts. The V call is TRBV5-4, the J call TRBJ2-7, with D perhaps matching TRBD2 (6 bases). This CDR3 is 14 amino acids long. Trimming left V 4 bases short and J 5 bases short, with 16 bases between. Germline V gives CDR1 SGHNT, CDR2 YYREEE (reference sequence). CDR3 sequence: CASSGGGRSDEQYF. As DNA, the CDR3 is TGTGCCAGCAGCGGTGGAGGGAGAAGCGACGAGCAGTACTTC.

This clone appeared a few times. The rearrangement joins TRBV27 to TRBJ1-1, with D unresolved. The V gene's germline CDR1 is MNHEY and CDR2 SMNVEV (reference sequence). This CDR3 has 14 amino acids. V was shortened by 10 bases and J by 1 base, with 16 bases between the two germline ends. In DNA form, the CDR3 reads TGTGCCAATCTTACTTACCTAAGGAACACTGAAGCTTTCTTT. Protein sequence: CANLTYLRNTEAFF.

CDR3 in DNA: TGTGCCAGCAGGGGAACAGGGGATGACTATGGCTACACCTTC. Its protein is CASRGTGDDYGYTF. The V call is TRBV28, the J call TRBJ1-2; 7 bases fit TRBD1. Germline V gene sequence: CDR1 MDHEN, CDR2 SYDVKM. This CDR3 has 14 residues. Trimming removed 6 bases from V and 3 bases from J; junction bases left unmatched: 7.

The gene calls are TRBV5-1 and TRBJ2-1, with TRBD2 identical over 16 bases. The germline gives CDR1 SGHRS, CDR2 YFSETQ. V lost 3 bases, J lost 6 bases, and 3 bases stayed unmatched. CDR3 length equals 16 residues. The DNA of the CDR3 is TGCGCCAGCAGCTGGGGACTAGCGGGAGGGTCCAATGAGCAGTTCTTC. Residues: CASSWGLAGGSNEQFF.

This clone was detected many times. The J gene is TRBJ1-1, the V gene TRBV6-1; D might be TRBD1 (6 bases). The CDR3 totals 15 residues. The V end was cut by 6 bases, the J end by 4 bases, with 18 bases between. The germline V gene has CDR1 MNHNS and CDR2 SASEGT. For the CDR3, the DNA is TGTGCCAGCAGCCCCATTGCAGGGGAGGGCACTGAAGCTTTCTTT. Amino acids: CASSPIAGEGTEAFF.

The chain links TRBV6-4 to TRBJ2-2; D possibly corresponds to TRBD1 (6 bases). The V gene's germline CDR1 is MRHNA and CDR2 SNTAGT. V was trimmed by 7 bases and J by 0 bases, leaving 9 bases between them. The CDR3 is 14 residues long. The CDR3 sequence: CASKWDTNTGELFF. In DNA form, the CDR3 reads TGTGCCAGCAAGTGGGACACGAACACCGGGGAGCTGTTTTTT.

Notes on this clone: Other DNA sequences in this specimen translate into the identical CDR3. V and J are TRBV7-2 and TRBJ2-1; weak D call: TRBD2 (5 bases). The CDR3 covers 15 residues. Looked up from germline, CDR1 is SGHTA and CDR2 is FQGNSA. V was pared by 1 base and J by 1 base, with 8 bases between. The DNA of the CDR3 is TGTGCCAGCAGCTTAGATCGGGGTTCCTACAATGAGCAGTTCTTC. Translated: CASSLDRGSYNEQFF. The variable domain in full, completed from reference TRBV7-2 and TRBJ2-1, reads GAGVSQSPSNKVTEKGKDVELRCDPISGHTALYWYRQSLGQGLEFLIYFQGNSAPDKSGLPSDRFSAERTGGSVSTLTIQRTQQEDSAVYLCASSLDRGSYNEQFFGPGTRLTVL.

This clone appeared a few times. The V and J genes are TRBV5-5 and TRBJ1-5; no clear D. Trimming removed 0 bases from V and 4 bases from J, with 5 bases in between. Germline loops: CDR1 SGHKS, CDR2 YYEKEE (reference sequence). CDR3 length: 13 residues. The CDR3 reads CASSLDANQPQHF. CDR3 coding DNA: TGTGCCAGCAGCTTGGATGCGAATCAGCCCCAGCATTTT.